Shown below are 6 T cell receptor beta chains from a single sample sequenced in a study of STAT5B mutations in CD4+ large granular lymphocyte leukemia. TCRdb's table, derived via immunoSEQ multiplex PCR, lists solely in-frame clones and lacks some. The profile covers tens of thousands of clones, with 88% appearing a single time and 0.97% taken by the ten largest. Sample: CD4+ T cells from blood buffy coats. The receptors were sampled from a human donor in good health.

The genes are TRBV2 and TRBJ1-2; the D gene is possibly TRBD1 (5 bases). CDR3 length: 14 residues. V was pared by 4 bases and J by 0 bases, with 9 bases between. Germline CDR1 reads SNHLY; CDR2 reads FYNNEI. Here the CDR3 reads CASSGQGANYGYTF. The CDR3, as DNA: TGTGCCAGCAGTGGGCAGGGAGCTAACTATGGCTACACCTTC.

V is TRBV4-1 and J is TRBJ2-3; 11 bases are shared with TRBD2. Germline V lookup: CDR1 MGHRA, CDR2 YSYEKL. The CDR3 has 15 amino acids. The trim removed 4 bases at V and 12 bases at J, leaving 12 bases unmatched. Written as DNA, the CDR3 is TGCGCCAGCAGCCCCCACCTTAGCGGGGGGGCCCCTCAGTATTTT. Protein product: CASSPHLSGGAPQYF.

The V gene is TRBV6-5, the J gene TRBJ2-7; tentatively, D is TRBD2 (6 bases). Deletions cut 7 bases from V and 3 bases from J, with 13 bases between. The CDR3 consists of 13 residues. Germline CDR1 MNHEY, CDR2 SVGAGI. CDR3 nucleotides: TGTGCCAGCACGGGAGCGCAGGACTACGAGCAGTACTTC. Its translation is CASTGAQDYEQYF.

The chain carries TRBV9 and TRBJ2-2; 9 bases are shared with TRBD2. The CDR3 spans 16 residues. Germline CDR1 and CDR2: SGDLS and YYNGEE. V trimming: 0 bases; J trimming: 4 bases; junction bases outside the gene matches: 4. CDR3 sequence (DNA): TGTGCCAGCAGCGTAGGTATAGCGGGAGTCACCGGGGAGCTGTTTTTT. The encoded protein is CASSVGIAGVTGELFF.

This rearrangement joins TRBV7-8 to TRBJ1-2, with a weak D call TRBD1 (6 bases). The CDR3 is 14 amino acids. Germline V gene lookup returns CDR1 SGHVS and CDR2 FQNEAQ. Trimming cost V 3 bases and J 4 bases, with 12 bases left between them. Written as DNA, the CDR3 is TGTGCCAGCAGCTTCCTGGGGGCCGGCTATGGCTACACCTTC. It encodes CASSFLGAGYGYTF.

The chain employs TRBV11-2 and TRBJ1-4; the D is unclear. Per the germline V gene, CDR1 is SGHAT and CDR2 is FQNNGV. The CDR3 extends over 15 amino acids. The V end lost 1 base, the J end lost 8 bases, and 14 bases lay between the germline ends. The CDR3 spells CASSLGVDGLEKLFF. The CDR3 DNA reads TGTGCCAGCAGCTTAGGCGTTGACGGTTTAGAAAAACTGTTTTTT.